The sequence of this T cell receptor (beta chain) was determined in a study of cytomegalovirus exposure and HLA in healthy donors listed by TCRdb under 2017. Background on the whole study: According to an earlier analysis of a few hundred of the donors, about 179 million T cells yielded 117 million unique TCR beta sequences and about 300 Gb of sequence data. HLA typing covered class I and class II loci at four-digit resolution. In addition to the first cohort of 650 to 800 subjects, a separate validation cohort of about 120 different subjects was used. The later analysis used no new phenotypic data to find candidate immune exposures, relying instead on TCR beta sequences and their occurrence across donors. Donor age, sex, ethnicity and CMV serostatus were compiled together with the repertoire data. Genome-wide SNP genotypes for about 55% of the 666 donors were used in a later genetic analysis, which treated that subset as a discovery cohort. Typing coverage differed by locus: A, B, C, DRB1 and DQB1 were typed in roughly 620-640 donors, DQA1 in 522, DPA1 in 600 to 610, and DPB1 in 450 to 480. The study was designed to test whether signatures of past pathogen exposure could be identified by cataloging public T cell receptors. The genetic ancestry cluster associated with self-reported Caucasian donors included 81% of the 398 genotyped donors. Across about 370 genotyped donors of the cohort, an average of about 240,000 unique TCR beta nucleotide sequences per donor were sequenced, and roughly 18% of those sequences were non-productive. The study profiled the T cell repertoires of hundreds of subjects by immunosequencing and related them to cytomegalovirus serostatus. A later analysis re-analyzed previously published TCR beta repertoires from 550 to 700 donors and added high-resolution HLA genotyping to study TCR occurrence patterns. To predict cytomegalovirus infection status, the study brought together high-throughput TCR immunosequencing, statistical association of individual TCRs with disease status, and machine learning. A few DR-DQ haplotypes were handled as single units for association and clustering because linkage in the cohort was strong. Around 300 gigabases of sequencing data and approximately 93 million unique TCR sequences were included in an early release covering roughly 600 HLA-typed donors. All discovery cohort repertoires had been generated using a single sequencing platform. An earlier analysis of fewer than 700 of the donors applied high-throughput TCR beta sequencing to assess whether each TCR beta V gene segment acted as functional or pseudogenic. Summary of the overall study and its limitations: The study listed 164 TCR beta chains as associated with cytomegalovirus. Some IMGT-functional V segments, including TRBV6-2 and TRBV6-3, could not be distinguished by the 87-base-pair reads and were therefore excluded. Most TCR sequences were observed very rarely across donors, whereas some public TCRs were present in many individuals. Because HLA typing was unavailable for some donors at each locus, only the typed subset was used in association tests. Strong co-occurrence of HLA alleles, especially DR and DQ, made assigning TCR associations to individual alleles difficult. Most CMV-associated TCR beta chains appeared to be HLA-restricted in a later analysis, and the HLA associations seemed to be driven largely by CMV exposure. The classifier was reported to diagnose cytomegalovirus status with high specificity and sensitivity in both the original cohort and the validation cohort. In a later analysis, TCR association rates were found to vary across HLA loci, with the most associated TCRs seen for DRB1 alleles and the fewest for HLA-C alleles. Compared with the roughly 670-donor mean, donors in an Asian-associated ancestry cluster had fewer N-insertions in productive TCRs, according to a later genetic analysis. According to the authors, the approach could potentially be generalized to other disease states and immunological phenotypes. Several of the top co-occurrence clusters appeared to be linked to parvovirus B19, influenza, CMV and Epstein-Barr virus, according to a later analysis. In an earlier analysis of approximately 590 of the donors, most TCR beta V segments were observed in productive rearrangements about 90% or about 30% of the time, broadly matching IMGT annotations. A later analysis found that HLA-associated TCR beta chains were more clonally expanded and had lower generation probabilities than equally common non-associated chains. In a later genetic analysis, a missense DCLRE1C variant was associated with V-gene and J-gene trimming of TCR beta chains, and the association was replicated in an independent cohort. A cluster of highly shared sequence variants was judged likely to be a technical artifact of the sequencing pipeline. Correlated functional status among segregating V segments might be attributable to linkage disequilibrium, but an unknown experimental factor could not be ruled out. The earlier analysis of some 540 of the donors excluded 15 to 20 rarely observed V segments, including chromosome 9 orphons, because counts were too low. In a later analysis, more than 15,000 TCR beta sequences were associated with specific HLA alleles at a false discovery rate of 0.05. A few of the identified cytomegalovirus-associated TCR beta chains were confirmed in vitro to be specific for cytomegalovirus antigens. Presence/absence analyses assumed roughly uniform sequencing depth across donors, an assumption that may not hold. In this cohort, only TCR beta chains were sequenced, and detectable features were limited by the absence of alpha or paired-chain data. CMV serostatus was the only immune exposure information available for the cohort. A further reported finding was that TCR beta sequences accurately predicted the HLA-A and HLA-B alleles for most subjects in the first cohort.

This clone showed up just a few times. Its antigen remains undetermined. The record has no base qualities; no much larger clone is one base away. Including the terminal cysteine and phenylalanine, the CDR3 comprises 16 residues. Just the 48-base CDR3 DNA is kept, in frame starting at base 1. Between the V and J ends, shortened by 5 bases and 2 bases respectively, the junction contains 18 bases. From the germline V gene, CDR1 is SGHRS and CDR2 is YFSETQ. The library was generated by the immunoSEQ multiplex PCR assay. A mixture of 60 forward primers for TCR Vbeta segments and 13 reverse primers for TCR Jbeta segments was used in the multiplex PCR. A multiplex PCR assay on genomic DNA amplified the CDR3 region of rearranged TCR beta genes. Amplified TCR beta libraries were sequenced as 87-base-pair reads on the Illumina HiSeq System. For the original study's pipeline: In a later analysis, around 80 million unique TCR beta chains were counted across the 500 to 850 repertoires, and about 9.9 million of these chains were shared by at least two donors. To remove PCR and sequencing errors, raw reads were error-corrected and collapsed into unique sequences using a nearest-neighbor algorithm that merged closely related sequences. V, D and J gene segments were assigned by aligning CDR3 sequences to IMGT reference sequences. For a sequence to be retained, at least a six-nucleotide match to both a V gene segment and a J gene segment was required. A rearrangement counted as productive if the CDR3 had no stop codons and remained in frame with V and J, and every other rearrangement counted as non-productive. Following IMGT convention, CDR3 was defined as the stretch from the second conserved V-encoded cysteine to the conserved J-encoded phenylalanine. The earlier analysis of roughly 590 of the donors excluded sequences that lacked an unambiguous match to a single V gene segment. An earlier analysis of fewer than 750 of the donors called V segments functional above 56.7% productive rearrangements and segregating when the between-donor standard deviation exceeded 5%. A statistical classification framework was built to diagnose cytomegalovirus status from the catalog of TCR beta chain sequences. A later analysis assigned V and J genes by comparing TCR nucleotide sequences with IMGT/GENE-DB human TR gene sequences. A later analysis assigned CDR3 sequences and most-parsimonious VDJ recombination scenarios with the TCRdist pipeline. In a later analysis, every TCR beta chain was defined by the combination of its CDR3 amino acid sequence and its V-gene family, and reads without a unique V-gene family were dropped. As a way to deal with suspected cross-contamination and a sequencing artifact, a later analysis dropped 500 to 700 nucleotide sequences that were highly shared and had low generation probability. In a later analysis, a clonal expansion index was calculated for each public chain from normalized within-repertoire ranks of inferred template counts. Generation probabilities in a later analysis came from a VDJ recombination model fitted to out-of-frame rearrangements, and those results were checked against IGoR. Hypergeometric tests were used in a later analysis to score TCR-TCR, TCR-HLA and TCR-CMV co-occurrence, with a repertoire-size bias correction applied to the TCR pairs. A later analysis estimated false discovery rates by permuting HLA or CMV assignments 20 times. A later analysis grouped co-occurring TCRs with DBSCAN, adding TCRdist sequence similarity when clustering within HLA-allele-positive subsets. Co-occurrence clustering excluded repertoires with fewer than 30,000 or more than 120,000 public chains, plus five with anomalous nucleotide sharing. The table was pulled from immuneACCESS by TCRdb, which kept in-frame rearrangements only. Such tables lose some clones; where checked, under half of the loss comes from unresolved V genes, and the rest has no known cause. V and J calls and clone size are as listed in that table; D and trimming were resolved from the DNA. The sample includes about 120,000 clones, with 82% observed a single time. The ten largest clones take up just under 2.5% of the sample.

The cohort consisted of hundreds of healthy bone marrow donors. Cohort members were all nominally healthy when sampled, although unrecorded immune exposures were likely present. The donor tested CMV seronegative and was one of the 352 seronegative cohort members. A peripheral blood sample was collected from each donor, and TCR beta sequencing was performed on peripheral blood mononuclear cells. The Qiagen DNeasy Blood Extraction Kit was used to extract genomic DNA from the blood cell samples. Sequences were obtained from PBMCs. Recombination linked TRBV5-1 to TRBJ2-3; a confident D gene designation cannot be given. This receptor was taken from a young woman in good health and CMV-seronegative. The CDR3 protein sequence reads: CASSPGSMMSTDTQYF. The DNA sequence follows: TGCGCCAGCAGTCCCGGGTCTATGATGTCCACAGATACGCAGTATTTT.